One sample yielded the 20 T cell receptor beta chains listed below, sequenced in a study of neurological immune-mediated disorders. MiXCR, run by TCRdb on the 5' RACE reads, gives a single entry per CDR3 protein. In the table there are about 39,000 distinct CDR3 sequences, just under 7.5% of which are singletons. The sample taken for sequencing was CD4+ T cells from blood. Receptors originate from a man aged 50-59 years in good health.

This clonotype was seen at least ten times. V usage is TRBV20-1 and J usage is TRBJ2-2; the match to TRBD2 covers 13 bases. V was clipped by 2 bases and J by 2 bases; unmatched bases: 8. Germline V gene lookup returns CDR1 DFQATT and CDR2 SNEGSKA (reference sequence). The length of the CDR3 is 18 residues. In DNA form, the CDR3 reads TGCAGTGCTAGAAAATTGACTAGCGGGAGGCGTAACACCGGGGAGCTGTTTTTT. Protein product: CSARKLTSGRRNTGELFF.

This clonotype was detected ten times or more. The CDR3 sequence is CASSLVVEASSGETQYF. DNA of the CDR3: TGTGCCAGCAGCTTGGTGGTGGAGGCCTCATCTGGAGAGACCCAGTACTTC. The V gene is TRBV5-8, the J gene TRBJ2-5, with D possibly TRBD2 on 5 matching bases. Per the germline V gene, CDR1 is SGHTS and CDR2 is YDEGEE. The CDR3 loop spans 17 amino acids. Trimming took off 0 bases at V and 4 bases at J, with 19 bases between the two ends.

This clonotype was detected ten times or more. The chain combines TRBV5-1 with TRBJ2-3; 9 bases fit TRBD1. Germline trimming cut 4 bases from V and 5 bases from J; bases unmatched to any gene: 8. The V gene's germline CDR1 is SGHRS and CDR2 YFSETQ. CDR3 size: 15 residues. CDR3 sequence reads: CASSPGQGRVDTQYF. CDR3 nucleotides: TGCGCCAGCAGCCCCGGACAGGGGCGGGTAGATACGCAGTATTTT.

This clonotype was seen at least ten times. The rearrangement links TRBV7-9 to TRBJ2-5; perhaps TRBD1 as D (6 bases). The CDR3 totals 15 residues. The ends were cut back, 0 bases at V and 4 bases at J, with 12 bases in the middle. Germline V lookup: CDR1 SEHNR, CDR2 FQNEAQ (reference sequence). CDR3 in DNA: TGTGCCAGCAGCTTAGCCGAGACAGGACGAGAGACCCAGTACTTC. As protein: CASSLAETGRETQYF.

This clonotype was detected ten times or more. The chain links TRBV12-3 or TRBV12-4 to TRBJ2-2; the D gene is possibly TRBD2 (5 bases). CDR3 length: 15 amino acids. Trimming removed 6 bases from V and 1 base from J, with 12 bases in between. The CDR3 protein is CASREVGRNTGELFF. The CDR3 nucleotides are TGTGCCAGCAGGGAGGTCGGAAGGAACACCGGGGAGCTGTTTTTT.

This clonotype was observed many times. CDR3: CSARPGRSNEKLFF. In DNA form, the CDR3 reads TGCAGTGCTAGACCGGGACGGTCTAATGAAAAACTGTTTTTT. The V call is TRBV20-1, the J call TRBJ1-4; a weak D match, TRBD1 (5 bases). The V gene lost 2 bases and the J gene lost 3 bases, with 10 bases spanning the gap. The germline gives CDR1 DFQATT, CDR2 SNEGSKA (reference sequence). The CDR3 sequence is 14 residues long.

The sample holds many counts of this clonotype. At one end the junction does not follow the germline gene, possibly because of a read error. The rearrangement uses TRBV7-2 and TRBJ2-1; the match to TRBD2 covers 11 bases. The CDR3 loop spans 14 amino acids. Per germline, CDR1 SGHTA and CDR2 FQGNSA. This CDR3 is CASSLDPIAGGGLF. For the CDR3, the DNA is TGTGCCAGCAGCTTAGACCCAATAGCGGGAGGGGGTCTTTTC.

The table lists this clonotype with many counts. This rearrangement joins TRBV6-5 to TRBJ2-7; D perhaps matches TRBD2 (6 bases). CDR1 and CDR2 from the germline V gene are MNHEY and SVGAGI. CDR3 size: 16 residues. V dropped 0 bases and J dropped 2 bases, with 14 bases sitting between them. Here the CDR3 reads CASSYSGGVSTYEQYF. The DNA for the CDR3 is TGTGCCAGCAGTTACTCAGGCGGGGTTTCAACCTACGAGCAGTACTTC.

CDR3 sequence: CSATRAGRSYNEQFF. The CDR3 nucleotides read TGCAGTGCTACCCGCGCCGGTCGCTCCTACAATGAGCAGTTCTTC. The J gene is TRBJ2-1, the V gene TRBV20-1; D remains unclear. V was cut by 4 bases and J by 0 bases, with 13 bases left in between. The CDR3 runs 15 residues. Germline V gene lookup returns CDR1 DFQATT and CDR2 SNEGSKA (reference sequence).

This clonotype was recorded at least ten times. The V call is TRBV5-1, the J call TRBJ2-7; 7 bases agree with TRBD2. The ends lost 3 bases at V and 2 bases at J; junction bases unmatched: 5. CDR3 size: 14 residues. Per the germline V gene, CDR1 is SGHRS and CDR2 is YFSETQ. In DNA, the CDR3 is TGCGCCAGCAGCTCCGGGACTACCGCCTACGAGCAGTACTTC. Protein product: CASSSGTTAYEQYF. The whole variable domain, remainder taken from reference TRBV5-1 and TRBJ2-7, is KAGVTQTPRYLIKTRGQQVTLSCSPISGHRSVSWYQQTPGQGLQFLFEYFSETQRNKGNFPGRFSGRQFSNSRSEMNVSTLELGDSALYLCASSSGTTAYEQYFGPGTRLTVT.

This clonotype came up many times. The J gene is TRBJ2-2, the V gene TRBV20-1, with a possible D match to TRBD1 (5 bases). Germline CDR1 is DFQATT and CDR2 is SNEGSKA (reference sequence). The CDR3 extends over 15 amino acids. The germline V and J ends were trimmed by 6 bases and 4 bases, with 18 bases remaining between them. The CDR3 spells CSAPDGARRTGELFF. The CDR3 DNA reads TGCAGTGCGCCGGATGGGGCCCGACGCACCGGGGAGCTGTTTTTT.

Ten or more counts support this clonotype. The chain links TRBV20-1 to TRBJ2-6; 10 positions match TRBD1. The CDR3 consists of 16 residues. From germline, CDR1 is DFQATT and CDR2 SNEGSKA (reference sequence). The junction had 2 bases not matched to a gene; V was cut back by 0 bases and J by 3 bases. The CDR3 sequence: CSAREGTGVGANVLTF. CDR3 bases: TGCAGTGCTAGAGAGGGGACAGGGGTTGGGGCCAACGTCCTGACTTTC.

This clonotype was detected ten times or more. The chain combines TRBV4-1 with TRBJ1-1; TRBD1 is a possible D gene (5 bases). The CDR3 spans 13 residues. From germline, CDR1 is MGHRA and CDR2 YSYEKL. Trimming took off 5 bases at V and 1 base at J, with 8 bases between the two ends. The CDR3 DNA follows: TGCGCCAGCAGCACAACAGGGAACACTGAAGCTTTCTTT. It encodes CASSTTGNTEAFF.

The table lists this clonotype with many counts. A much bigger clone sits one base away, suggesting this may be a read error. This sequence joins TRBV18 and TRBJ2-7; the D call may be TRBD1 or TRBD2 (5 bases each). V shed 3 bases and J shed 4 bases, with 10 bases lying between them. CDR3 length equals 13 residues. Germline V gene data show CDR1 as KGHSH and CDR2 as LQKENI. CDR3 sequence: CASSPSREYEQYF. In DNA, the CDR3 is TGTGCCAGCTCACCCTCCAGGGAGTACGAGCAGTACTTC. Full variable domain (rest looked up from reference TRBV18 and TRBJ2-7): NAGVMQNPRHLVRRRGQEARLRCSPMKGHSHVYWYRQLPEEGLKFMVYLQKENIIDESGMPKERFSAEFPKEGPSILRIQQVVRGDSAAYFCASSPSREYEQYFGPGTRLTVT.

There are many counts of this clonotype. This sequence joins TRBV7-2 and TRBJ2-3; 9 nucleotides match TRBD2. The CDR3 totals 18 residues. V lost 2 bases and J lost 2; bases outside the gene matches: 11. The germline CDR1 and CDR2 sequences are SGHTA and FQGNSA. Here the CDR3 DNA reads TGTGCCAGCAGCTTAAGGGCTAGCGGGACGTCACTCACAGATACGCAGTATTTT. As protein: CASSLRASGTSLTDTQYF.

This clonotype was counted many times. The chain carries TRBV9 and TRBJ2-5, with 11 bases matching TRBD2. The germline CDR1 and CDR2 sequences are SGDLS and YYNGEE. The CDR3 is 16 amino acids. V lost 2 bases and J lost 4; bases outside the gene matches: 7. CDR3 loop: CASSVGTSGGGETQYF. The DNA for the CDR3 is TGTGCCAGCAGCGTGGGGACTAGCGGAGGGGGAGAGACCCAGTACTTC.

This clonotype was seen many times. The chain has TRBV4-3 and TRBJ2-7, with 12 bases aligning to TRBD1. Trimming took 3 bases from V and 2 from J; bases not matched to a gene: 8. Germline CDR1 reads LGHNA; CDR2 reads YSLEER. The CDR3 consists of 17 residues. Here the CDR3 reads CASSHRDRGPIPYEQYF. The CDR3 nucleotides are TGCGCCAGCAGCCACCGGGACAGGGGGCCGATCCCCTACGAGCAGTACTTC.

This clonotype was found many times. This chain uses TRBV2 with TRBJ2-3; D uncertain. The CDR3 is made up of 12 amino acids. The V and J ends lost 7 bases and 2 bases respectively, with 7 bases between them. The germline CDR1 and CDR2 sequences are SNHLY and FYNNEI. This CDR3 is CASKPDTDTQYF. The DNA for the CDR3 is TGTGCCAGCAAGCCCGACACAGATACGCAGTATTTT. The whole variable domain, filled in from reference TRBV2 and TRBJ2-3, reads EPEVTQTPSHQVTQMGQEVILRCVPISNHLYFYWYRQILGQKVEFLVSFYNNEISEKSEIFDDQFSVERPDGSNFTLKIRSTKLEDSAMYFCASKPDTDTQYFGPGTRLTVL.

In this sample, this clonotype turned up many times. The chain recombines TRBV20-1 with TRBJ2-1, with 7 bases identical to TRBD2. The CDR3 length is 13 residues. The V gene's germline CDR1 is DFQATT and CDR2 SNEGSKA (reference sequence). Trimming removed 2 bases from V and 10 bases from J; junction bases left unmatched: 8. CDR3 region: CSARRGDGLEQFF. Here the CDR3 DNA reads TGCAGTGCTAGACGGGGGGATGGGCTCGAGCAGTTCTTC.

This clonotype was found a few times. This chain joins TRBV29-1 and TRBJ1-2; D is perhaps TRBD1 (5 bases). The CDR3 is 15 residues long. With 7 bases removed from V and 2 bases from J, the gap between germline ends came to 20 bases. Germline V gene lookup returns CDR1 SQVTM and CDR2 ANQGSEA. The CDR3: CSATQGSGQNYGYTF. The CDR3 DNA reads as TGCAGCGCCACCCAGGGATCTGGGCAGAACTATGGCTACACCTTC.